This record concerns one TCR beta chain sequence. This entry belongs to a study of patients and donors after allogeneic stem cell transplantation. TCRdb re-derived calls from the RT-PCR reads in MiXCR, one entry per CDR3 protein. The data show around 150,000 distinct CDR3 sequences, 30% to 45% seen once. The sample consisted of blood, either unsorted or a sorted T cell fraction (not recorded which). This clonotype originated in a human donor who was either an allogeneic HSCT recipient or a stem cell or donor lymphocyte infusion donor (not recorded which). It is not recorded whose cells these are; they may come from a transplant donor.

The CDR3 loop reads CASSLAGGMNTEAFF. The CDR3 nucleotides are TGCGCCAGCAGCTTGGCCGGGGGAATGAACACTGAAGCTTTCTTT. V is TRBV5-1 and J is TRBJ1-1; a possible D gene is TRBD1 (5 bases). The CDR3 runs to 15 residues. Germline lookup yields CDR1 SGHRS and CDR2 YFSETQ. The germline V and J ends were trimmed by 0 bases and 0 bases, with 9 bases remaining between them.